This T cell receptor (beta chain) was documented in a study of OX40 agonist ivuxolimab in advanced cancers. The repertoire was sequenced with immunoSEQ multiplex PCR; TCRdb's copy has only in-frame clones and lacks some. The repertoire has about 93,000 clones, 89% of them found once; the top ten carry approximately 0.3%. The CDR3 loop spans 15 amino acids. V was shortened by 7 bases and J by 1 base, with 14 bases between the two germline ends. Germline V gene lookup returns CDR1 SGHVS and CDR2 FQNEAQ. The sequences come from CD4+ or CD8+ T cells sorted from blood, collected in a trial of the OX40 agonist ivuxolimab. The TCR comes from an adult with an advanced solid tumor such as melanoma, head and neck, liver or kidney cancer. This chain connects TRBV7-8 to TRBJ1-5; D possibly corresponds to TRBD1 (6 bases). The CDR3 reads CASTADSFSNQPQHF. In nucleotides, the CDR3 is TGTGCCAGCACCGCGGACAGCTTCAGCAATCAGCCCCAGCATTTT.